Listed here are 15 T cell receptor beta chains from one sample, sequenced in a study of read filtering for tumor transcriptome and immune sequencing. Molecular barcoded adaptors covering alpha/delta and beta/gamma chains were used on approximately 440 ng RNA. TCRdb independently ran MiXCR on the reads; one entry per CDR3 protein. The sample consists of more than 30,000 distinct CDR3 sequences, roughly 13% of them appearing once. Sequencing was done on a sample of a population of CD138-negative cells sorted from bone marrow. The receptors stem from a donor aged 40 or older with multiple myeloma.

This clonotype was seen at least ten times. The chain is built from TRBV29-1 and TRBJ2-3, with a possible D match to TRBD1 (7 bases). The CDR3 is 13 amino acids. Trimming left V 5 bases short and J 8 bases short, with 17 bases between. Germline V gene data show CDR1 as SQVTM and CDR2 as ANQGSEA. In DNA, the CDR3 is TGCAGCGTTTCAGGGGGGACTGTTGGTACGCAGTATTTT. This gives the protein CSVSGGTVGTQYF.

At least ten counts were recorded for this clonotype. This sequence joins TRBV7-9 and TRBJ2-1; a possible D gene is TRBD2 (6 bases). Germline values: CDR1 SEHNR, CDR2 FQNEAQ (reference sequence). The V gene lost 5 bases and the J gene lost 0 bases, with 14 bases spanning the gap. This CDR3 has 16 amino acids. The CDR3 region has the DNA TGTGCCAGCAGCCGCCCGGACGGGAGCTCCTACAATGAGCAGTTCTTC. Translated, it gives CASSRPDGSSYNEQFF.

Many counts were recorded for this clonotype. The genes are TRBV2 and TRBJ2-2; 7 bases line up with TRBD1. This CDR3 region has 15 residues. The germline CDR1 and CDR2 sequences are SNHLY and FYNNEI. Unmatched junction bases numbered 9, after V lost 5 bases and J lost 6 bases. CDR3 sequence (DNA): TGTGCCAGCAGTAACACAGGGGCGCGCGCCGGGGAGCTGTTTTTT. It specifies CASSNTGARAGELFF. Full variable domain (rest looked up from reference TRBV2 and TRBJ2-2): EPEVTQTPSHQVTQMGQEVILRCVPISNHLYFYWYRQILGQKVEFLVSFYNNEISEKSEIFDDQFSVERPDGSNFTLKIRSTKLEDSAMYFCASSNTGARAGELFFGEGSRLTVL.

As for this clonotype: With only one base between it and a far larger clone, this is likely a read error. CDR3 sequence reads: CASSLGPSGNEQYF. The CDR3, as DNA: TGTGCCAGCAGCTTAGGGCCCTCAGGGAATGAGCAGTACTTC. This chain joins TRBV11-3 and TRBJ2-7; D might be TRBD1 (5 bases). Trimming shortened V by 1 base and J by 7 bases, and 14 bases separated the two germline ends. The germline CDR1 and CDR2 sequences are SGHNT and YENEEA. The CDR3 contains 14 residues.

This clonotype occurred many times. The chain joins TRBV4-1 to TRBJ1-2, with a possible D match to TRBD1 (6 bases). V was trimmed by 0 bases and J by 4 bases, leaving 15 bases between them. This CDR3 has 16 residues. Germline V gene lookup returns CDR1 MGHRA and CDR2 YSYEKL. In DNA form, the CDR3 reads TGCGCCAGCAGCCAAGAAGGAACAGGGACCCCCTATGGCTACACCTTC. Protein product: CASSQEGTGTPYGYTF.

This clonotype was counted many times. The chain couples TRBV11-1 to TRBJ2-3; 10 nucleotides line up with TRBD1. Germline CDR1 SGHAT, CDR2 FQDESV (reference sequence). The CDR3 is 15 amino acids. The trim removed 5 bases at V and 2 bases at J, leaving 4 bases unmatched. The CDR3 DNA is TGTGCCAGCAGCCCGGGACAGGGGAACACAGATACGCAGTATTTT. Translation: CASSPGQGNTDTQYF.

In this sample, this clonotype turned up many times. V gene TRBV27 combines with J gene TRBJ2-7; no reliable D call. The CDR3 consists of 14 residues. Trimming pared 2 bases from V and 3 bases from J, leaving 11 bases between. Germline V gene lookup returns CDR1 MNHEY and CDR2 SMNVEV (reference sequence). For the CDR3, the DNA is TGTGCCAGCAGTTTAGTATGGGGAAGCTACGAGCAGTACTTC. Translating it yields CASSLVWGSYEQYF.

The sample holds a few counts of this clonotype. A much bigger clone sits one base away, suggesting this may be a read error. It is likely a read error, because the conserved phenylalanine at the end of the CDR3 is missing. It is unclear where the CDR3 begins or ends on the DNA, so no DNA is shown, and the CDR3 is as TCRdb lists it. This chain uses TRBV30 with TRBJ2-7; TRBD1 is taken as the D call from the table, unchecked against the DNA. Germline V gene sequence: CDR1 GTSNPN, CDR2 SVGIG (reference sequence). From its first to its last residue, the CDR3 has 12 amino acids. The CDR3 region is CAWRGTGDILYL.

This clonotype was detected only a few times. This chain connects TRBV20-1 to TRBJ2-3, with 12 bases lining up with TRBD2. Germline V gene data show CDR1 as DFQATT and CDR2 as SNEGSKA (reference sequence). The CDR3 spans 14 residues. J was trimmed by 8 bases and V by 3 bases; bases with no gene match: 6. The DNA for the CDR3 is TGCAGTGCTAGGACTAGCGGGAGCTTGGGTACGCAGTATTTT. Amino acid sequence: CSARTSGSLGTQYF.

Note on this clonotype: Mismatch with germline at one junction end may stem from a read error. The rearrangement uses TRBV2 and TRBJ2-1; D is undetermined. The CDR3 totals 15 residues. Germline V gene lookup returns CDR1 SNHLY and CDR2 FYNNEI. The CDR3 nucleotides read TGTGTCAGCCGTGAAGGTGGATACTCCTACAATGAGCAGTTCTTC. Translation gives CVSREGGYSYNEQFF.

This clonotype was observed many times. The chain joins TRBV6-1 to TRBJ1-2, with 7 bases fitting TRBD1. Trimming at V came to 4 bases and at J to 2 bases, leaving 7 bases not matched to a gene. The CDR3 is 15 amino acids. Germline CDR1 reads MNHNS; CDR2 reads SASEGT. The CDR3 sequence: CASSVNRGLNYGYTF. Here the CDR3 DNA reads TGTGCCAGCAGTGTTAACAGGGGTTTGAACTATGGCTACACCTTC.

This clonotype has ten or more counts. The chain employs TRBV18 and TRBJ2-1; no clear D. V dropped 2 bases and J dropped 3 bases, with 11 bases sitting between them. The CDR3 has 15 amino acids. Germline-derived CDR1 and CDR2 are KGHSH and LQKENI. This CDR3 is CASSPTNTNYNEQFF. The CDR3 DNA reads TGTGCCAGCTCACCAACAAATACAAACTACAATGAGCAGTTCTTC.

This clonotype was counted at least ten times. This chain joins TRBV3-1 and TRBJ2-7, with TRBD2 identical over 8 bases. The CDR3 sequence is 13 residues long. Germline-derived CDR1 and CDR2 are LGHDT and YNNKEL (reference sequence). J was trimmed by 7 bases and V by 1 base; bases with no gene match: 3. DNA for the CDR3: TGTGCCAGCAGCCAAGGGACTAGCATAGAGCAGTACTTC. Amino acids: CASSQGTSIEQYF.

Notes on this clonotype: Since a much larger clone is just one base distant, this may be a read error. In DNA form, the CDR3 reads TGTGCCAGCAGTTACTCGAGTCCAGCAGGGGCTTACAATGAGCAGTTCTTC. As protein: CASSYSSPAGAYNEQFF. The V gene is TRBV6-2 or TRBV6-3, the J gene TRBJ2-1; the D gene is possibly TRBD1 (6 bases). The CDR3 is 17 residues long. Trimming cost V 0 bases and J 4 bases, with 16 bases left between them. In germline, CDR1 is MNHEY, CDR2 SVGEGT.

This clonotype was found many times. This chain uses TRBV29-1 with TRBJ2-1; D is unresolved. Germline CDR1 is SQVTM and CDR2 is ANQGSEA. V was cut by 6 bases and J by 2 bases, with 5 bases left in between. The CDR3 covers 11 residues. CDR3 sequence (DNA): TGCAGCGTCCGAACCTACAATGAGCAGTTCTTC. It translates to CSVRTYNEQFF.